One and the same sample provided the 22 T cell receptor beta chains below, sequenced in a study of T cells after yellow fever vaccination. TCRdb re-called the 5' RACE reads through MiXCR, storing one row per CDR3 protein. Of approximately 96,000 distinct CDR3 sequences in the sample, approximately 9% were seen once. Material: CD8+ T cells not binding an NS4B(214-222) dextramer, sorted from PBMCs, obtained less than 16 days after the first yellow fever vaccination. These receptors were collected from a man between 18 and 29 years old who received the YFV17D yellow fever vaccine.

This clonotype was seen a handful of times. The chain has TRBV4-1 and TRBJ1-1; D might be TRBD1 (6 bases). V gave up 0 bases and J gave up 1 base, with 12 bases separating them. The length of the CDR3 is 16 residues. Germline V gene data show CDR1 as MGHRA and CDR2 as YSYEKL. The CDR3 spells CASSQDRGWWNTEAFF. CDR3 DNA: TGCGCCAGCAGCCAAGATAGGGGGTGGTGGAACACTGAAGCTTTCTTT.

V is TRBV20-1 and J is TRBJ1-1, with D possibly being TRBD1 (5 bases). V gave up 6 bases and J gave up 11 bases, with 16 bases separating them. The germline V gene encodes CDR1 DFQATT and CDR2 SNEGSKA (reference sequence). The CDR3 contains 11 residues. The CDR3 loop reads CSARDGLTAFF. The DNA for the CDR3 is TGCAGTGCGCGGGACGGGTTGACGGCTTTCTTT.

This clonotype was counted ten times or more. This chain joins TRBV12-3 or TRBV12-4 and TRBJ2-5, with a weak D call TRBD1 (5 bases). The CDR3 sequence is 14 residues long. The ends were cut back, 0 bases at V and 5 bases at J, with 10 bases in the middle. The CDR3 region is CASSLALGAETQYF. The CDR3 nucleotides read TGTGCCAGCAGTTTAGCCTTAGGGGCTGAGACCCAGTACTTC.

This chain's CDR3 is CASSIPGTEAFF. The CDR3 nucleotides read TGTGCCAGTAGTATCCCCGGTACTGAAGCTTTCTTT. This chain connects TRBV19 to TRBJ1-1; no definite D call. CDR1 is LNHDA, CDR2 SQIVND, per germline (reference sequence). The V gene lost 3 bases and the J gene lost 5 bases, with 7 bases spanning the gap. This CDR3 contains 12 residues.

In its sample, this clonotype was seen many times. CDR3 amino acids: CASSLAFPNNEQFF. The CDR3 DNA reads as TGTGCCAGCAGCTTAGCTTTCCCGAACAATGAGCAGTTCTTC. V gene TRBV7-9 combines with J gene TRBJ2-1; no reliable D call. The V gene's germline CDR1 is SEHNR and CDR2 FQNEAQ (reference sequence). With 0 bases removed from V and 5 bases from J, the gap between germline ends came to 8 bases. The CDR3 consists of 14 residues.

At least ten counts were recorded for this clonotype. The CDR3 loop reads CAWTVGNYGYTF. In DNA form, the CDR3 reads TGTGCCTGGACAGTAGGGAACTATGGCTACACCTTC. The chain combines TRBV30 with TRBJ1-2; unclear D gene. CDR1 is GTSNPN and CDR2 is SVGIG in the germline V gene (reference sequence). Trimming removed 4 bases from V and 2 bases from J, with 8 bases in between. This CDR3 spans 12 amino acids.

This clonotype was counted ten times or more. The chain combines TRBV3-1 with TRBJ2-7; 9 bases fit TRBD2. Germline CDR1 reads LGHDT; CDR2 reads YNNKEL (reference sequence). There are 14 residues in the CDR3. With V trimmed by 1 base and J by 5 bases, 3 bases remained unmatched. DNA for the CDR3: TGTGCCAGCAGCCAAGCTAGCGGGGATCACGAGCAGTACTTC. Amino acids: CASSQASGDHEQYF.

This chain uses TRBV6-5 with TRBJ1-2, with D unresolved. The CDR3 is 13 amino acids. Trimming removed 4 bases from V and 4 bases from J, with 10 bases in between. Germline values: CDR1 MNHEY, CDR2 SVGAGI. The CDR3 sequence: CASSSTGRYGYTF. Written as DNA, the CDR3 is TGTGCCAGCAGTTCTACCGGGCGCTATGGCTACACCTTC.

This rearrangement joins TRBV12-5 to TRBJ1-2; 8 positions agree with TRBD1. The CDR3 consists of 14 residues. Trimming at V came to 1 base and at J to 7 bases, leaving 5 bases not matched to a gene. Looked up from germline, CDR1 is LGHNT and CDR2 is FRNRAP. CDR3 amino acids: CASGLGAGGGGYTF. The CDR3 bases are TGTGCTAGTGGTTTGGGGGCAGGGGGCGGTGGCTACACCTTC.

This clonotype appeared a few times. The chain is built from TRBV20-1 and TRBJ2-2; 8 nucleotides match TRBD2. With 7 bases clipped from V and 1 base from J, the junction kept 8 bases outside the gene matches. Germline V gene lookup returns CDR1 DFQATT and CDR2 SNEGSKA (reference sequence). The CDR3 contains 15 residues. CDR3 sequence: CSGRKRGRNTGELFF. DNA for the CDR3: TGCAGTGGCAGAAAGCGGGGGCGGAACACCGGGGAGCTGTTTTTT.

The chain has TRBV6-5 and TRBJ2-5; D is possibly TRBD1 (5 bases). Looked up from germline, CDR1 is MNHEY and CDR2 is SVGAGI. The CDR3 is 14 amino acids. V shed 5 bases and J shed 1 base, with 11 bases lying between them. This CDR3 reads CASSIRQPQETQYF. For the CDR3, the DNA is TGTGCCAGCAGTATAAGACAGCCCCAAGAGACCCAGTACTTC.

This chain uses TRBV11-2 with TRBJ2-7, with 7 bases that match TRBD2. The CDR3 consists of 13 residues. V shed 5 bases, J shed 6 bases, and the junction held 7 bases outside the gene matches. Germline V gives CDR1 SGHAT, CDR2 FQNNGV. The CDR3 DNA reads as TGTGCCAGCAGCCCGGGGGGACTCGGCGAGCAGTACGTC. Translation: CASSPGGLGEQYV.

The chain combines TRBV14 with TRBJ2-7, with 9 positions matching TRBD1. Trimming at V came to 5 bases and at J to 7 bases, leaving 12 bases not matched to a gene. There are 15 residues in the CDR3. Per the germline V gene, CDR1 is SGHDN and CDR2 is FVKESK. The CDR3 DNA follows: TGTGCCAGCAGCTTCGACCCCGGGACAGGGAATGAGCAGTACTTC. Protein: CASSFDPGTGNEQYF.

This clonotype was observed at least ten times. The CDR3 bases are TGTGCCAGCAGTATCATGCGGGGGGCTTACAATGAGCAGTTCTTC. It is translated as CASSIMRGAYNEQFF. The chain uses TRBV27 and TRBJ2-1, with 8 bases matching TRBD2. The J segment lost 4 bases and the V segment lost 5 bases, leaving 7 bases of the junction unmatched. Germline V gives CDR1 MNHEY, CDR2 SMNVEV (reference sequence). The length of the CDR3 is 15 residues.

V is TRBV12-3 or TRBV12-4 and J is TRBJ1-5; D is ambiguous. V lost 9 bases, J lost 5 bases, and 14 bases lay in between. This CDR3 is 13 amino acids long. DNA for the CDR3: TGTGCCAGTAAAATGGGGTTCGATCAGCCCCAGCATTTT. Its translation is CASKMGFDQPQHF.

This clonotype was observed a few times. The chain has TRBV5-4 and TRBJ2-2; D is tentatively TRBD1 or TRBD2 (5 bases each). V was cut by 4 bases and J by 4 bases, with 14 bases left in between. The germline gives CDR1 SGHNT, CDR2 YYREEE (reference sequence). CDR3 length: 15 residues. The DNA for the CDR3 is TGTGCCAGCAGCCGGACCCTTGGGGGCACCGGGGAGCTGTTTTTT. Translating it yields CASSRTLGGTGELFF. Variable domain in full (rest from reference TRBV5-4 and TRBJ2-2): ETGVTQSPTHLIKTRGQQVTLRCSSQSGHNTVSWYQQALGQGPQFIFQYYREEENGRGNFPPRFSGLQFPNYSSELNVNALELDDSALYLCASSRTLGGTGELFFGEGSRLTVL.

CDR3 loop: CASSKGTAEFSGNTIYF. CDR3 nucleotides: TGTGCCAGCAGTAAAGGGACAGCCGAATTCTCTGGAAACACCATATATTTT. The chain links TRBV6-2 or TRBV6-3 to TRBJ1-3, with 7 bases aligning to TRBD1. The CDR3 consists of 17 residues. V shed 5 bases and J 0 bases; nucleotides not matched to a gene: 10. Germline-derived CDR1 and CDR2 are MNHEY and SVGEGT.

This clonotype has only a few counts. This chain links TRBV4-1 with TRBJ1-1; D uncertain. The germline CDR1 and CDR2 sequences are MGHRA and YSYEKL. This CDR3 is 15 amino acids long. V lost 1 base to trimming and J lost 5 bases, with 14 bases between them. CDR3 in amino acids: CASSQAPATGTEAFF. The CDR3 DNA reads TGCGCCAGCAGCCAAGCTCCCGCTACCGGAACTGAAGCTTTCTTT.

Worth noting for this clonotype: One base away lies a much larger clone, so this may be a sequencing read error. The chain uses TRBV11-2 and TRBJ2-2; D not resolved. The CDR3 runs to 11 residues. The germline V gene encodes CDR1 SGHAT and CDR2 FQNNGV. The CDR3 DNA reads as TGTTCCAATGCCCTCGCCGGGGAGCTGTTTTTT. Amino acid sequence: CSNALAGELFF.

This clonotype was seen only a few times. The chain couples TRBV10-3 to TRBJ2-1; 11 bases line up with TRBD1. This CDR3 comprises 12 residues. Trimming at V came to 8 bases and at J to 8 bases, leaving 2 bases not matched to a gene. The V gene's germline CDR1 is ENHRY and CDR2 SYGVKD. The CDR3 loop reads CAIGTGGDEQFF. As DNA, the CDR3 is TGTGCCATCGGGACAGGGGGTGATGAGCAGTTCTTC.

The sample holds a few counts of this clonotype. The chain has TRBV6-1 and TRBJ1-1; no reliable D call. V was clipped by 7 bases and J by 0 bases, with 12 bases between them. Germline V gene data show CDR1 as MNHNS and CDR2 as SASEGT. CDR3 length: 14 residues. The CDR3 DNA reads TGTGCCAGCACCCCCTTTCCAATGAACACTGAAGCTTTCTTT. This codes for CASTPFPMNTEAFF.

The chain recombines TRBV7-9 with TRBJ2-5; the D gene is possibly TRBD1 (6 bases). The CDR3 spans 13 residues. Trimming shortened V by 2 bases and J by 4 bases, and 8 bases separated the two germline ends. Germline CDR1 reads SEHNR; CDR2 reads FQNEAQ (reference sequence). CDR3 region: CASSLQGLETQYF. The CDR3 nucleotides are TGTGCCAGCAGCTTACAGGGGCTAGAGACCCAGTACTTC.